A selection of T cell receptor beta chains follows, all from one sample in a study of identical twins. TCRdb reanalysed the 5' RACE reads using MiXCR and keeps one entry per CDR3 protein. The sample shows around 370,000 distinct CDR3 sequences, about 9% of them seen only once. The sequenced sample was naive T cells sorted from blood. These receptors were collected from a woman aged 45-60 years in good health. Each CDR3 is given with its conserved first and last residue. Each record gives: J gene, D gene, clone size, V gene, CDR3 DNA, CDR3 protein. A D gene is named only where the DNA matches it firmly. Size values are once, few and many counts, or a class for expanded clones, and some rows have none.

TRBJ1-1	TRBD1	-	TRBV9	TGTGCCAGCAGCGTAGTCACAGGGGGCCTGAACACTGAAGCTTTCTTT	CASSVVTGGLNTEAFF
TRBJ2-1	-	few	TRBV7-9	TGTGCCAGCAGCTTATTTCCCCAGGAGAATGAGCAGTTCTTC	CASSLFPQENEQFF
TRBJ2-5	TRBD2	-	TRBV12-5	TGTGCTAGTGGCTTACCCTCACTAGCGGGAGCTCGAGAGACCCAGTACTTC	CASGLPSLAGARETQYF
TRBJ2-3	TRBD2	many	TRBV9	TGTGCCAGCAGCGTAGGGAGCGGGATTAGCACAGATACGCAGTATTTT	CASSVGSGISTDTQYF
TRBJ2-3	TRBD2	many	TRBV5-1	TGCGCCAGCAATAGCGGGAGTGTATCAGATACGCAGTATTTT	CASNSGSVSDTQYF
TRBJ1-2	-	-	TRBV7-2	TGTGCCAGCAGCTTAGATTGGGCTAACTATGGCTACACCTTC	CASSLDWANYGYTF
TRBJ2-3	-	-	TRBV7-8	TGTGCCAGCAGCTTGGGATCAGGATTGCCAGATACGCAGTATTTT	CASSLGSGLPDTQYF
TRBJ2-5	TRBD2	-	TRBV7-2	TGTGCCAGCAGCGAGGGGACTAGCGTACAAGAGACCCAGTACTTC	CASSEGTSVQETQYF
TRBJ1-2	TRBD1	-	TRBV6-5	TGTGCCAGCAGTTGGGGGACAGGGGTAAACTATGGCTACACCTTC	CASSWGTGVNYGYTF
TRBJ2-7	-	few	TRBV12-3/TRBV12-4	TGTGCCAGCAGTTTTGACGTTGGATACGAGCAGTACTTC	CASSFDVGYEQYF
TRBJ2-1	TRBD2	-	TRBV11-2	TGTGCCAGCACCGTGTTTAGCGGGGAGGGTGAGCAGTTCTTC	CASTVFSGEGEQFF
TRBJ2-1	TRBD2	many	TRBV5-1	TGCGCCAGCAGCTTGAGCGGGACCCCCTACAATGAGCAGTTCTTC	CASSLSGTPYNEQFF
TRBJ1-1	-	-	TRBV29-1	TGCAGCGTTGTCATCCGAGACGACACTGAAGCTTTCTTT	CSVVIRDDTEAFF
TRBJ2-5	TRBD2	-	TRBV9	TGTGCCAGCAGCGTAGGTACCTCCGGGACTACAAAGACCCAGTACTTC	CASSVGTSGTTKTQYF
TRBJ2-1	TRBD2	many	TRBV13	TGTGCCAGCAGCTCAGTAGCGGGACCGGACAATGAGCAGTTCTTC	CASSSVAGPDNEQFF
TRBJ2-1	-	few	TRBV20-1	TGCAGTGCTAGAGAGCGGAGGGGCTTTTACAATGAGCAGTTCTTC	CSARERRGFYNEQFF
TRBJ2-1	TRBD2	few	TRBV7-8	TGTGCCAGCAGCTTAAATGGACTAGCGGGTATTAACGAGCAGTTCTTC	CASSLNGLAGINEQFF
TRBJ1-1	-	-	TRBV7-8	TGTGCCAGCAGCCCAGAAGGGGTCGTGGGCACTGAAGCTTTCTTT	CASSPEGVVGTEAFF
TRBJ2-3	-	few	TRBV7-9	TGTGCCAGCAGTTTTTACCCCCAGAGCACAGATACGCAGTATTTT	CASSFYPQSTDTQYF
TRBJ2-1	-	many	TRBV12-3/TRBV12-4	TGTGCCAGCAGTTTAACCGGGGTTAACCACAATGAGCAGTTCTTC	CASSLTGVNHNEQFF
TRBJ2-1	TRBD2	few	TRBV19	TGTGCCAGTAGTATAGGACTAGCGGGATACAATGAGCAGTTCTTC	CASSIGLAGYNEQFF
TRBJ2-1	TRBD2	many	TRBV5-1	TGCGCCAGCAGCTCCCTCTTTAGCGGGAGGGCCAATGAGCAGTTCTTC	CASSSLFSGRANEQFF
TRBJ2-3	-	many	TRBV29-1	TGCAGCGTGGGCATTTCAGATACGCAGTATTTT	CSVGISDTQYF
TRBJ2-7	-	few	TRBV7-2	TGTGCCAGCAGCTTAGGTTCGGGGGCACGGACCTACGAGCAGTACTTC	CASSLGSGARTYEQYF
TRBJ2-1	TRBD2	many	TRBV10-3	TGTGCCATCCGACTAGCCGATGAGCAGTTCTTC	CAIRLADEQFF
TRBJ2-5	-	few	TRBV20-1	TGCAGTGGAACAGGGTCGCTAGTAGAGACCCAGTACTTC	CSGTGSLVETQYF
TRBJ2-1	TRBD2	many	TRBV24-1	TGTGCCACCAGTGATCCCCTGGGTGGCGGGAGAGGCTCCTACAATGAGCAGTTCTTC	CATSDPLGGGRGSYNEQFF
TRBJ1-2	TRBD1	many	TRBV10-3	TGTGCCATCAGTGACCGGGACAGCTCTAACTATGGCTACACCTTC	CAISDRDSSNYGYTF
TRBJ2-7	TRBD2	-	TRBV11-3	TGTGCCAGCGGGGGGGAGGTGGCCTACGAGCAGTACTTC	CASGGEVAYEQYF
TRBJ1-1	-	many	TRBV20-1	TGCAGTGCTAGACGGACGAACACTGAAGCTTTCTTT	CSARRTNTEAFF
TRBJ2-3	TRBD2	many	TRBV7-2	TGTGCCAGCACCAACGGACTAGCTTCAGATACGCAGTATTTT	CASTNGLASDTQYF
TRBJ2-5	-	few	TRBV18	TGTGCCAGCAGCAAAAAGGGGGGACAAGAGACCCAGTACTTC	CASSKKGGQETQYF
TRBJ2-5	TRBD2	few	TRBV5-6	TGTGCCAGCAGCTTGACGGGAGGGATGGGTGAGACCCAGTACTTC	CASSLTGGMGETQYF
TRBJ2-4	TRBD2	-	TRBV5-1	TGCGCCAGCAGCCTGTTCGCAGCGGGAGCCCAAAACATTCAGTACTTC	CASSLFAAGAQNIQYF
TRBJ2-4	-	few	TRBV27	TGTGCCAGCAGTTTATTGGGAGGGGGGGGTATTCAGTACTTC	CASSLLGGGGIQYF
TRBJ1-1	-	-	TRBV19	TGTGCCAGTAGTATCAATCCCGGACAGTCCCCTGAAGCTTTCTTT	CASSINPGQSPEAFF
TRBJ1-1	-	many	TRBV12-3/TRBV12-4	TGTGCCAGCAGTTCATCCGAGGGCCATAGGGCTTTCTTT	CASSSSEGHRAFF
TRBJ1-5	-	many	TRBV20-1	TGCAGTGCCCAACGCACCGGAGGCTCCAATCAGCCCCAGCATTTT	CSAQRTGGSNQPQHF
TRBJ2-3	-	-	TRBV20-1	TGCAGTGCTAGATACGGGATAAGCACAGATACGCAGTATTTT	CSARYGISTDTQYF
TRBJ2-3	TRBD2	few	TRBV27	TGTGCCAGCAGTCCCCTGGGACTAGCGGTTAGCACAGATACGCAGTATTTT	CASSPLGLAVSTDTQYF
TRBJ2-1	-	few	TRBV12-3/TRBV12-4	TGTGCCAGCAGTTTAGCTCGCGACAGAGGCCAGTTCTTC	CASSLARDRGQFF
TRBJ2-3	TRBD1	few	TRBV15	TGTGCCACCGCCGGGACAGGGCGCACAGATACGCAGTATTTT	CATAGTGRTDTQYF
TRBJ2-4	TRBD1	few	TRBV20-1	TGCAGTGCTAGGACAGGGGAGTCCAAAAACATTCAGTACTTC	CSARTGESKNIQYF
TRBJ2-7	TRBD2	many	TRBV7-6	TGTGCCAGCAGCTTAGATCCAGCGGGAGCCTACGAGCAGTACTTC	CASSLDPAGAYEQYF
TRBJ1-2	-	many	TRBV29-1	TGCAGCGTCCCCCGAGGGGGAGGGAACTATGGCTACACCTTC	CSVPRGGGNYGYTF
TRBJ1-2	-	-	TRBV21-1	TGTGCCAGCAGCAAAGTAAACAGGCTTAACTATGGCTACACCTTC	CASSKVNRLNYGYTF
TRBJ2-3	-	-	TRBV9	TGTGCCAGCAGCGTAGAGGGAAGCGCGCGAGTGGCAGATACGCAGTATTTT	CASSVEGSARVADTQYF
TRBJ1-2	-	-	TRBV29-1	TGCAGCGTTGACAGGGAGACCTTCTATGGCTACACCTTC	CSVDRETFYGYTF
TRBJ2-5	-	many	TRBV29-1	TGCAGCTATTCGGTTAGCGGAAAAGAGACCCAGTACTTC	CSYSVSGKETQYF
TRBJ1-2	-	-	TRBV3-1	TGTGCCAGCAGCCAAGGCAGCAATCGCATCACCTTC	CASSQGSNRITF
TRBJ2-5	TRBD1	-	TRBV5-4	TGTGCCAGCAGCCACGCCGGGACAGGGGAAGAGACCCAGTACTTC	CASSHAGTGEETQYF